The 9 T cell receptor beta chains presented below share a single source sample, sequenced in a study of cytomegalovirus exposure and HLA in healthy donors. PCR was performed using 60 Vbeta and 13 Jbeta primers. Assay: immunoSEQ multiplex PCR; the TCRdb copy retains only in-frame clones and omits some. The table records some 180,000 clones, about 80% of them present only once. Sequenced material: PBMCs. The receptor source for this set is a man between 18 and 35 years old in good health and CMV-seronegative.

The chain joins TRBV29-1 to TRBJ1-2; no firm D call. The CDR3 totals 14 residues. Germline V gene data show CDR1 as SQVTM and CDR2 as ANQGSEA. Deletions cut 1 base from V and 3 bases from J, with 12 bases between. CDR3 DNA: TGCAGCGTTGAAGTGAGGATTCGTGACTATGGCTACACCTTC. Residues: CSVEVRIRDYGYTF.

This clone was observed at least ten times. V and J are TRBV6-5 and TRBJ1-1; 9 bases are a match to TRBD1. There are 15 residues in the CDR3. The germline gives CDR1 MNHEY, CDR2 SVGAGI. With 6 bases clipped from V and 4 bases from J, the junction kept 9 bases outside the gene matches. CDR3 DNA sequence: TGTGCCAGCAGGGGACAGGGTAGTTTCGTCACTGAAGCTTTCTTT. It codes for CASRGQGSFVTEAFF.

The table lists this clone with a few counts. The chain recombines TRBV4-1 with TRBJ1-1; 7 nucleotides align to TRBD1. This CDR3 comprises 16 residues. CDR1 MGHRA and CDR2 YSYEKL come from the germline V gene. V lost 1 base, J lost 8 bases, and 13 bases stayed unmatched. The CDR3 DNA is TGCGCCAGCAGCCAAGGTCTGACAGGGCGGTCTATCGAAGCTTTCTTT. Translation gives CASSQGLTGRSIEAFF.

This sequence joins TRBV19 and TRBJ2-2; D is unclear. Deletions cut 6 bases from V and 3 bases from J, with 14 bases between. The CDR3 sequence is 15 residues long. The germline V gene has CDR1 LNHDA and CDR2 SQIVND (reference sequence). The CDR3 protein is CASSYSEFYTGELFF. The DNA of the CDR3 is TGTGCCAGTAGCTATTCGGAGTTTTACACCGGGGAGCTGTTTTTT.

This clone has a handful of counts. The chain employs TRBV7-8 and TRBJ1-5; 7 bases line up with TRBD1. V lost 5 bases to trimming and J lost 2 bases; unmatched junction nucleotides: 9. This CDR3 has 16 amino acids. Germline assignment: CDR1 SGHVS and CDR2 FQNEAQ. This CDR3 reads CASSPLRDRGNQPQHF. The CDR3 region has the DNA TGTGCCAGCAGCCCACTCCGGGACAGAGGCAATCAGCCCCAGCATTTT.

The rearrangement uses TRBV18 and TRBJ2-1; TRBD1 might be the D (6 bases). The ends were cut back, 5 bases at V and 0 bases at J, with 14 bases in the middle. This CDR3 spans 16 amino acids. Germline V CDR1 and CDR2: KGHSH, LQKENI. CDR3 sequence (DNA): TGTGCCAGCTCATCAAAAGCAGGGGACTCCTACAATGAGCAGTTCTTC. This translates into CASSSKAGDSYNEQFF.

This chain uses TRBV27 with TRBJ1-2; TRBD1 matches 8 bases. From germline, CDR1 is MNHEY and CDR2 SMNVEV (reference sequence). V shed 8 bases, J shed 1 base, and the junction held 9 bases outside the gene matches. The CDR3 totals 15 residues. The CDR3 region is CASGRQGPNNYGYTF. CDR3 in DNA: TGTGCCAGCGGTCGACAGGGGCCGAATAACTATGGCTACACCTTC.

V gene TRBV9 combines with J gene TRBJ2-1; D is possibly TRBD2 (5 bases). The V gene's germline CDR1 is SGDLS and CDR2 YYNGEE. Trimming cost V 4 bases and J 7 bases, with 15 bases left between them. This CDR3 has 14 amino acids. The CDR3 loop reads CASSPRLLKNEQFF. CDR3 DNA: TGTGCCAGCAGCCCACGACTACTCAAGAATGAGCAGTTCTTC.

This clone was picked up a small number of times. The chain employs TRBV6-5 and TRBJ2-2; 9 bases fit TRBD1. The CDR3 has 16 amino acids. After removal of 2 bases from V and 6 bases from J, the junction contained 7 bases not matched to a gene. Germline CDR1 and CDR2: MNHEY and SVGAGI. The CDR3 DNA reads as TGTGCCAGCAGTTACGAACAGGGGGCTGTGTCCGGGGAGCTGTTTTTT. It translates to CASSYEQGAVSGELFF.